A selection of T cell receptor beta chains follows, all from one sample in a study of CD8 T cells in ankylosing spondylitis. Each CDR3 protein is one row after TCRdb ran MiXCR on the 5' RACE reads. This sample carries around 230,000 distinct CDR3 sequences, approximately 9% of them seen once, and the ten largest clones take about 6.5%. Material for sequencing was blood, either unsorted or a sorted T cell fraction (not recorded which). The receptors derive from a male donor with ankylosing spondylitis or in good health (not recorded which). The CDR3 runs from the conserved cysteine through the conserved F or W. The order of the fields is V gene, D gene, J gene, clone size, CDR3 protein, CDR3 DNA. A D gene is named only where the DNA matches it firmly. The size entry is marked missing in some rows and otherwise reads once, few, many or a size class.

TRBV10-3	NA	TRBJ2-1	many	CAISESRGADEQFF	TGTGCCATCAGTGAGTCGAGAGGGGCCGATGAGCAGTTCTTC
TRBV7-9	NA	TRBJ1-5	few	CASSISGDQPQHF	TGTGCCAGCAGTATAAGTGGGGATCAGCCCCAGCATTTT
TRBV7-8	NA	TRBJ2-1	many	CASSLGGSPSSYNEQFF	TGTGCCAGCAGCTTAGGTGGTAGCCCGAGCTCCTACAATGAGCAGTTCTTC
TRBV12-3/TRBV12-4	TRBD2	TRBJ2-5	NA	CASRTGGPKETQYF	TGTGCCAGCAGGACGGGGGGGCCAAAAGAGACCCAGTACTTC
TRBV20-1	TRBD2	TRBJ2-2	few	CSASRGANTGELFF	TGCAGTGCTAGTCGGGGGGCGAACACCGGGGAGCTGTTTTTT
TRBV5-4	TRBD2	TRBJ2-1	NA	CASSLVTSENEQFF	TGTGCCAGCAGCTTGGTCACTAGCGAGAATGAGCAGTTCTTC
TRBV20-1	TRBD1	TRBJ1-6	many	CSAEGTGASPLHF	TGCAGTGCAGAAGGGACAGGGGCTTCACCCCTCCACTTT
TRBV30	TRBD2	TRBJ2-7	NA	CAWTLGLAGSRPPYEQYF	TGTGCCTGGACCCTGGGACTAGCGGGGAGCCGACCCCCCTACGAGCAGTACTTC
TRBV20-1	TRBD1	TRBJ2-3	few	CSAIPTGTGRNTQYF	TGCAGTGCTATCCCTACCGGGACAGGGAGGAATACGCAGTATTTT
TRBV29-1	NA	TRBJ2-5	NA	CSVSDPEETQYF	TGCAGCGTTTCGGACCCTGAAGAGACCCAGTACTTC
TRBV7-2	TRBD2	TRBJ2-1	NA	CATHLAGGGYEQFF	TGTGCCACTCATCTAGCGGGAGGGGGCTATGAGCAGTTCTTC
TRBV7-9	NA	TRBJ2-5	many	CASSFPLEETQYF	TGTGCCAGCAGCTTCCCTTTGGAAGAGACCCAGTACTTC
TRBV9	TRBD2	TRBJ2-3	NA	CASTRGGTGTQYF	TGTGCCAGCACCCGGGGGGGCACAGGTACGCAGTATTTT
TRBV7-2	NA	TRBJ1-2	many	CASSLRDGYTF	TGTGCCAGCAGCTTACGGGATGGCTACACCTTC
TRBV5-1	NA	TRBJ2-7	few	CASSLGASSPGRSF	TGCGCCAGCAGCCTTGGGGCGTCATCCCCGGGACGGAGCTTC
TRBV6-5	NA	TRBJ1-1	many	CATRPGPTEAFF	TGTGCCACCCGCCCAGGGCCCACTGAAGCTTTCTTT
TRBV4-3	NA	TRBJ2-7	few	CASSQLKGYEQYF	TGCGCCAGCAGCCAATTAAAGGGGTACGAGCAGTACTTC
TRBV4-3	TRBD2	TRBJ2-6	NA	CASSPGTSAGANVLTF	TGCGCCAGCAGCCCGGGGACTAGCGCTGGGGCCAACGTCCTGACTTTC
TRBV29-1	TRBD2	TRBJ2-3	many	CSVLRGGADLPYTQYF	TGCAGCGTTCTCCGCGGGGGGGCCGACTTACCATATACGCAGTATTTT
TRBV29-1	TRBD2	TRBJ2-1	many	CSVGISGSQDNEQFF	TGCAGCGTCGGAATAAGCGGGAGTCAAGACAATGAGCAGTTCTTC
TRBV7-2	NA	TRBJ1-5	many	CASSPLGPGNQPQHF	TGTGCCAGCAGCCCGTTGGGTCCGGGCAATCAGCCCCAGCATTTT
TRBV12-3/TRBV12-4	TRBD1	TRBJ2-4	many	CASSRRTGKSGNIQYF	TGTGCCAGCAGTCGCCGGACAGGGAAGTCTGGAAACATTCAGTACTTC
TRBV27	TRBD1	TRBJ1-4	few	CASGSRGQGTEKLFF	TGTGCCAGCGGATCACGCGGACAGGGGACCGAAAAACTGTTTTTT
TRBV7-8	NA	TRBJ1-4	NA	CASSQMTTPNSEEKLFF	TGTGCCAGCAGCCAAATGACTACCCCCAATAGCGAGGAAAAACTGTTTTTT
TRBV7-9	NA	TRBJ2-1	NA	CASSLGWQGGRNEQFF	TGTGCCAGCAGCTTAGGGTGGCAGGGTGGAAGAAATGAGCAGTTCTTC
TRBV27	TRBD2	TRBJ2-7	few	CASSALAGLVRYEQYF	TGTGCCAGCAGTGCACTGGCGGGACTAGTTCGCTACGAGCAGTACTTC
TRBV7-2	NA	TRBJ1-6	NA	CASSLQSGNSPLHF	TGTGCCAGCAGCTTACAGTCGGGAAACTCACCCCTCCACTTT
TRBV7-8	NA	TRBJ1-1	many	CASSLALNTEAFF	TGTGCCAGCAGCTTAGCGTTGAATACTGAAGCTTTCTTT
TRBV12-3/TRBV12-4	TRBD2	TRBJ2-1	many	CASSFTSGRANEQFF	TGTGCCAGCAGTTTCACTAGCGGCCGGGCGAATGAGCAGTTCTTC
TRBV10-3	NA	TRBJ1-2	many	CAISESVKAGANYGYTF	TGTGCCATCAGTGAGTCGGTGAAGGCCGGGGCGAACTATGGCTACACCTTC
TRBV15	TRBD2	TRBJ2-1	NA	CATSSGSGGPPRRFF	TGTGCCACCTCCAGTGGGAGCGGGGGCCCCCCGCGGCGGTTCTTC
TRBV5-1	NA	TRBJ1-2	many	CASSARSNYGYTF	TGCGCCAGCAGCGCGAGGAGTAACTATGGCTACACCTTC
TRBV24-1	NA	TRBJ2-7	many	CATSDSGLEQYF	TGTGCCACCAGTGATTCAGGGCTCGAGCAGTACTTC
TRBV20-1	NA	TRBJ2-5	many	CSAPRDSATQYF	TGCAGTGCTCCCCGGGACTCCGCGACCCAGTACTTC
TRBV12-3/TRBV12-4	NA	TRBJ1-1	many	CASSLGGREAFF	TGTGCCAGCAGTTTAGGGGGACGGGAAGCTTTCTTT
TRBV7-3	NA	TRBJ1-1	many	CASSFPGSEAFF	TGTGCCAGCAGCTTTCCGGGCTCTGAAGCTTTCTTT
TRBV20-1	TRBD1	TRBJ1-2	many	CSAYTSGQGRQSTF	TGCAGTGCTTATACCTCGGGACAGGGCCGCCAATCAACCTTC